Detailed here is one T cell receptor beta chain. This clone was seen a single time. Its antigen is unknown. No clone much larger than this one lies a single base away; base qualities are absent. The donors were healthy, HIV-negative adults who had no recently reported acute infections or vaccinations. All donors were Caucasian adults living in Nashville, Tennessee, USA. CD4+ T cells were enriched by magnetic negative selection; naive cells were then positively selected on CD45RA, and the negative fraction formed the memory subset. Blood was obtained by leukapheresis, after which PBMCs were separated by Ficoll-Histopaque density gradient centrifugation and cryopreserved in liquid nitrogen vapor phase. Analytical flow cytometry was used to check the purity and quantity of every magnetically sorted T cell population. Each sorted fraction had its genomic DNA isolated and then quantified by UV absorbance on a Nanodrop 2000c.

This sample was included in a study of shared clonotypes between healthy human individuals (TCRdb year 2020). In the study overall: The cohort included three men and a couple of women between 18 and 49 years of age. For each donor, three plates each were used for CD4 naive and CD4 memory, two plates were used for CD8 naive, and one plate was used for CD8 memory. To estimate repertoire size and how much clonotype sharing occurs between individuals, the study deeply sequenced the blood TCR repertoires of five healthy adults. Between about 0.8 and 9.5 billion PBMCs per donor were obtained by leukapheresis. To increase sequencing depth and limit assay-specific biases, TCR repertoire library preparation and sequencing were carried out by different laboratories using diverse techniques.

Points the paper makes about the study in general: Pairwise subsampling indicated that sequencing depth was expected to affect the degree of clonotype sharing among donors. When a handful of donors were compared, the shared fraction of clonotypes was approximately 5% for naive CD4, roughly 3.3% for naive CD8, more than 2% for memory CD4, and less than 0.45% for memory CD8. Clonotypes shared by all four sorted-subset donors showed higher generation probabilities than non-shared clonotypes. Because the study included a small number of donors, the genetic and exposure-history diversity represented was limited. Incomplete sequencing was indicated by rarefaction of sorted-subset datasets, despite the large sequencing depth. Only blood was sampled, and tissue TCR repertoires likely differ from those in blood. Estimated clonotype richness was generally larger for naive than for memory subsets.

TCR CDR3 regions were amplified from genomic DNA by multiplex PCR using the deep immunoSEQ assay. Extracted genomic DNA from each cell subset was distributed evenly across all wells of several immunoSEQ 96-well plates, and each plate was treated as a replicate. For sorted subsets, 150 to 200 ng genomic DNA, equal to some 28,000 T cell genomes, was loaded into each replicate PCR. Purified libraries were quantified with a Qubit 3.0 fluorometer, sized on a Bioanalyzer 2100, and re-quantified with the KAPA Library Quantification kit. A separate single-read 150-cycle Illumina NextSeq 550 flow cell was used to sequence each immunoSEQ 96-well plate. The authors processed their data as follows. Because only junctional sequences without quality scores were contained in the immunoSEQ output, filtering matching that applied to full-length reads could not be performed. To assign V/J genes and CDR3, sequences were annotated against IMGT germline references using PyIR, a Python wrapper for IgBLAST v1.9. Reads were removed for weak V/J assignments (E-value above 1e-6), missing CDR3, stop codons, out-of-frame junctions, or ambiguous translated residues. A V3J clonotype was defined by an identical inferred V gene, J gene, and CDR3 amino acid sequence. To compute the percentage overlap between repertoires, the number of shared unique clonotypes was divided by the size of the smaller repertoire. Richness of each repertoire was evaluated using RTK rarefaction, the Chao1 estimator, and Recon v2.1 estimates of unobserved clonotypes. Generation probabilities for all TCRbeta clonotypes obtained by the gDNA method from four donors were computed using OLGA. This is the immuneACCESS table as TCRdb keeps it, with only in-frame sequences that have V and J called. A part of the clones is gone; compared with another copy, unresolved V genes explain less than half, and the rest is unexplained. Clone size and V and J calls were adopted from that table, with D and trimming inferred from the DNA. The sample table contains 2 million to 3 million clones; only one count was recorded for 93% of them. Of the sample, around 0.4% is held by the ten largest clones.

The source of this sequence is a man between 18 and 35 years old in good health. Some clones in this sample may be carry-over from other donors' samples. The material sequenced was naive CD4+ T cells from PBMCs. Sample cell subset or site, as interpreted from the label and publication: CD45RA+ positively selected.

In nucleotide form, the sequence is TGTGCCAGCACCAAAACAGGGAAGGGCGAGCAGTACTTC. The translation is CASTKTGKGEQYF. This sequence uses TRBV5-6 and TRBJ2-7, with a tentative D gene TRBD1 over 6 matching bases. Per the germline V gene, SGHDT is the CDR1 and YYEEEE is the CDR2. A distance of 16 bases separates the germline ends of V and J, which lose 6 bases and 6 bases respectively. The CDR3 sequence holds 13 residues, the cysteine and phenylalanine included. The DNA shown is the 39-base CDR3, in frame from base 1. Joined to the reference TRBV5-6 and TRBJ2-7 proteins, this CDR3 gives the full variable domain: DAGVTQSPTHLIKTRGQQVTLRCSPKSGHDTVSWYQQALGQGPQFIFQYYEEEERQRGNFPDRFSGHQFPNYSSELNVNALLLGDSALYLCASTKTGKGEQYFGPGTRLTVT.